This T cell receptor beta chain was identified during a study of CD8 T cells in ankylosing spondylitis (dated by TCRdb to 2017 to 2019). About the study as a whole: The study profiled T cell receptor beta repertoires in healthy donors and ankylosing spondylitis patients to find disease-linked TCR variants. The whole study cohort included 108 healthy donors and 25 ankylosing spondylitis patients. Peripheral blood was sampled, and synovial fluid was also collected from ankylosing spondylitis patients. Overall results and qualifications from the work: Some TCR beta motif variants had previously been reported in synovial fluid and blood of reactive arthritis patients, which suggested common disease-initiation mechanisms. Significant enrichment of the disease-linked clones was reported in matched synovial fluid samples from ankylosing spondylitis patients. A CD8+ phenotype was shown by the disease-linked clones, which were found at relatively low frequencies in peripheral blood. Blood from ankylosing spondylitis patients appeared to be characterized by a TCR beta motif composed of about eight highly homologous amino acid variants.

Data came from an Illumina HiSeq 2500. Quantitative 5'-RACE with molecular barcodes was used to prepare TCR beta libraries. The source study handled its data this way. To identify disease-linked TCR variants, a new computational method was used, one built on a probabilistic model of VDJ rearrangement. Using fastp at Q25 and MiXCR, TCRdb reprocessed the public reads and kept productive beta chains. Rows are unified per CDR3 protein, each entry keeping the most common DNA and genes. These V and J calls originate from TCRdb's pipeline instead of the authors' own analysis. The sample table shows about 240,000 distinct CDR3 sequences, and about 10% are seen once. Together, the top ten hold roughly 6.8% of the sample. Germline trimming: 7 bases from V, 0 bases from J; junction bases outside gene matches: 7. CDR1 and CDR2, per the germline V gene, are SGDLS and YYNGEE. Inclusive of the bounding cysteine and phenylalanine, the CDR3 is 15 residues long. The kept DNA is CDR3 alone, 45 bases in frame from the first base.

In its sample, this clonotype was seen many times. Its specific antigen is unknown. No base qualities exist here, and no much larger clone lies one base off it. The receptor comes from a male donor with ankylosing spondylitis or in good health (not recorded which). This sequence uses TRBV9 and TRBJ2-5, with 9 central nucleotides matching TRBD2. Sequencing was done on a sample of blood, either unsorted or a sorted T cell fraction (not recorded which). CDR3 loop: CASGLTSGHQETQYF. DNA sequence: TGTGCCAGCGGATTGACTAGCGGCCACCAAGAGACCCAGTACTTC.